This TCR beta chain was observed in a study of cytomegalovirus exposure and HLA in healthy donors. Whole-study results and caveats: Judged likely to be a sequencing artifact was a cluster of highly shared sequence variants. Reported findings show TCR beta sequences accurately forecast HLA-A and HLA-B alleles in most subjects. More clonal expansion characterized HLA-associated TCR beta chains than equally common others in a later analysis. When analyzed later, a missense DCLRE1C variant was found to be linked to TCR beta V- and J-gene trimming.

For this clone: Its specificity is unknown. The same CDR3 arises from other DNA sequences in this sample as well.

PCR primers comprised 60 Vbeta and 13 Jbeta primers. Produced via immunoSEQ multiplex PCR; TCRdb's table is partial and in-frame only. The sample shows approximately 240,000 clones, 85% to 90% of them seen only once. Germline CDR1 reads SGHNT; CDR2 reads YYREEE (reference sequence). Trimming removed 1 base at V and 3 bases at J, with 5 bases between. CDR3 length: 12 amino acids. The receptor's source is a woman aged 18-35 years in good health and CMV-seronegative. V and J are TRBV5-4 and TRBJ2-7; D uncertain. The source material was PBMCs. The CDR3 loop reads CASSLSSYEQYF. CDR3 sequence (DNA): TGTGCCAGCAGCTTGTCTAGCTACGAGCAGTACTTC.